Listed here are 11 T cell receptor beta chains from one sample, sequenced in a study of blood T cell repertoires in COVID-19. Data came from immunoSEQ multiplex PCR; TCRdb stores just in-frame clones and leaves some out. The sample has about 150,000 clones, 76% seen once. Sequencing was done on a sample of peripheral blood. These receptors all stem from a woman of 80 years or more with acute or convalescent COVID-19.

This chain connects TRBV20-1 to TRBJ1-3; possible D gene TRBD1, 6 bases. Deletions cut 5 bases from V and 0 bases from J, with 20 bases between. Germline CDR1 is DFQATT and CDR2 is SNEGSKA (reference sequence). CDR3 length: 17 residues. CDR3 loop: CSAGGGLTGDSGNTIYF. CDR3 nucleotide sequence: TGCAGTGCTGGTGGGGGGTTGACAGGAGACTCTGGAAACACCATATATTTT.

This clone was seen only once. The V and J genes are TRBV5-1 and TRBJ1-2; D not resolved. Germline V CDR1 and CDR2: SGHRS, YFSETQ. The CDR3 length is 13 residues. Trimming removed 4 bases at V and 4 bases at J, with 11 bases between. The CDR3 DNA reads as TGCGCCAGCAGCACGACAAGCACCTATGGCTACACCTTC. Protein product: CASSTTSTYGYTF.

The chain is built from TRBV4-1 and TRBJ1-1; maybe TRBD1 (6 bases). The CDR3 extends over 17 amino acids. Germline V gene data show CDR1 as MGHRA and CDR2 as YSYEKL. Trimming stripped 0 bases from V and 1 base from J, with 15 bases between. In nucleotides, the CDR3 is TGCGCCAGCAGCCAAGATTTAAGGGGACATCAGAACACTGAAGCTTTCTTT. Protein sequence: CASSQDLRGHQNTEAFF.

The V and J genes are TRBV2 and TRBJ2-1, with D maybe TRBD1 (6 bases). Germline CDR1 reads SNHLY; CDR2 reads FYNNEI. Trimming cost V 4 bases and J 2 bases, with 12 bases left between them. CDR3 length equals 15 residues. DNA for the CDR3: TGTGCCAGCAGTGTCAGGGGAATAACCTACAATGAGCAGTTCTTC. This sequence encodes CASSVRGITYNEQFF.

The chain employs TRBV25-1 and TRBJ2-3; D is possibly TRBD1 (6 bases). CDR1 and CDR2 (germline): MGHDK, SYGVNS. The CDR3 loop spans 14 amino acids. V gave up 4 bases and J gave up 2 bases, with 10 bases separating them. The CDR3 reads CASSVQGPTDTQYF. In DNA, the CDR3 is TGTGCCAGCAGTGTTCAGGGGCCCACAGATACGCAGTATTTT.

The rearrangement links TRBV30 to TRBJ1-1; D is undetermined. The germline V gene has CDR1 GTSNPN and CDR2 SVGIG (reference sequence). The CDR3 is 13 residues long. V shed 2 bases and J shed 2 bases, with 9 bases lying between them. In nucleotides, the CDR3 is TGTGCCTGGAGTAACAGCCGCAACACTGAAGCTTTCTTT. Protein sequence: CAWSNSRNTEAFF.

A single count supports this clone. The V call is TRBV5-1, the J call TRBJ2-7; the D is unclear. The CDR3 has 12 amino acids. CDR1 and CDR2 (germline): SGHRS, YFSETQ. Trimming pared 0 bases from V and 2 bases from J, leaving 3 bases between. In DNA form, the CDR3 reads TGCGCCAGCAGCTTGGAGCCCTACGAGCAGTACTTC. Its translation: CASSLEPYEQYF.

This chain joins TRBV5-4 and TRBJ1-2; the D is unclear. Trimming removed 0 bases from V and 4 bases from J, with 10 bases in between. The germline CDR1 and CDR2 sequences are SGHNT and YYREEE (reference sequence). This CDR3 is built from 14 residues. CDR3 sequence (DNA): TGTGCCAGCAGCTTGGCCAAGTCACTCTATGGCTACACCTTC. Translated, it gives CASSLAKSLYGYTF.

The J gene is TRBJ1-1, the V gene TRBV4-2; 9 bases line up with TRBD1. Germline V gene data show CDR1 as LGHNA and CDR2 as YNFKEQ. Trimming took 2 bases from V and 3 from J; bases not matched to a gene: 4. The CDR3 totals 15 residues. The CDR3, as DNA: TGTGCCAGCAGCCAAATACAGGGGGCGGACACTGAAGCTTTCTTT. It yields the protein CASSQIQGADTEAFF.

The rearrangement links TRBV27 to TRBJ2-7; 9 positions match TRBD2. CDR3 size: 18 residues. The V segment lost 0 bases and the J segment 6 bases; nucleotides outside the gene matches: 15. Looked up from germline, CDR1 is MNHEY and CDR2 is SMNVEV (reference sequence). CDR3 nucleotide sequence: TGTGCCAGCAGTTTATCTCGCGGGAGGGCCTCCGGTTCGTCCGAGCAGTACTTC. This sequence encodes CASSLSRGRASGSSEQYF.

The sample holds a few counts of this clone. The genes are TRBV7-9 and TRBJ1-4; 8 bases match TRBD1. Trimming at V came to 5 bases and at J to 7 bases, leaving 9 bases not matched to a gene. CDR3 length: 15 residues. Germline values: CDR1 SEHNR, CDR2 FQNEAQ (reference sequence). The CDR3: CASSPPTGVGEKLFF. The CDR3 nucleotides read TGTGCCAGCAGCCCCCCGACAGGGGTGGGTGAAAAACTGTTTTTT.